This record concerns one T cell receptor beta chain sequence. This specimen belongs to a study of control samples from healthy donors and cancer patients. Germline V gives CDR1 MDHEN, CDR2 SYDVKM. The CDR3 loop spans 13 amino acids. V lost 6 bases and J lost 4, with 12 bases in between. Sequencing used immunoSEQ multiplex PCR; TCRdb keeps in-frame clones, though not all of them. Of tens of thousands of clones in the sample, over 75% were seen once. The rearrangement links TRBV28 to TRBJ1-2, with D possibly being TRBD1 (6 bases). The source of this sequence is a woman between 50 and 59 years old with head and neck cancer. Sequenced input: PBMCs. The DNA of the CDR3 is TGTGCCAGCAGGCCTACAGGGAGCTATGGCTACACCTTC. Translating it yields CASRPTGSYGYTF.